The 18 T cell receptor beta chains presented below share a single source sample, sequenced in a study of blood T cell repertoires in COVID-19 (dated by TCRdb to about 2020). The library was obtained by the immunoSEQ multiplex PCR assay. What TCRdb holds here is the immuneACCESS table cut down to in-frame rearrangements. Part of the clones is not present; checked against another copy, under half of the missing clones reflect an unresolved V gene, and the others are unexplained. This sample is represented by almost 250,000 clones; around 88% of them were singletons. The leading ten clones occupy about 4% of the sample. The specimen was PBMCs or T cells enriched from blood (not recorded which). The receptor source for this set is a woman under 40 who had recovered from COVID-19.

The V gene is TRBV19, the J gene TRBJ1-5; 7 bases map to TRBD1. V lost 6 bases and J lost 2; bases outside the gene matches: 10. Looked up from germline, CDR1 is LNHDA and CDR2 is SQIVND (reference sequence). The CDR3 is made up of 16 amino acids. The DNA for the CDR3 is TGTGCCAGTAGCCAGACAGGGCCTGTGGGCAATCAGCCCCAGCATTTT. Protein sequence: CASSQTGPVGNQPQHF. Full variable domain (outside the CDR3, taken from reference TRBV19 and TRBJ1-5): DGGITQSPKYLFRKEGQNVTLSCEQNLNHDAMYWYRQDPGQGLRLIYYSQIVNDFQKGDIAEGYSVSREKKESFPLTVTSAQKNPTAFYLCASSQTGPVGNQPQHFGDGTRLSIL.

This clone occurred a few times. This sequence joins TRBV6-2 or TRBV6-3 and TRBJ2-7; the match to TRBD1 covers 7 bases. Germline V gene sequence: CDR1 MNHEY, CDR2 SVGEGT. V shed 0 bases, J shed 3 bases, and the junction held 5 bases outside the gene matches. The CDR3 runs 15 residues. The DNA of the CDR3 is TGTGCCAGCAGTTACTCGAAAGGGGGCAGCTACGAGCAGTACTTC. Protein sequence: CASSYSKGGSYEQYF.

The chain employs TRBV29-1 and TRBJ1-2; TRBD1 is a possible D gene (5 bases). CDR3 size: 15 residues. V lost 4 bases and J 2 bases, leaving 17 bases between the germline ends. In germline, CDR1 is SQVTM, CDR2 ANQGSEA. The CDR3 loop reads CSVVKGREVNYGYTF. The CDR3 DNA reads as TGCAGCGTTGTTAAGGGCAGGGAAGTCAACTATGGCTACACCTTC.

The V gene is TRBV7-8, the J gene TRBJ2-7; possibly TRBD2 for D (5 bases). Trimming took off 5 bases at V and 1 base at J, with 18 bases between the two ends. CDR3 length: 16 amino acids. Germline V gene lookup returns CDR1 SGHVS and CDR2 FQNEAQ. CDR3 nucleotides: TGTGCCAGCAGCCGGAGAGGGAGTTTATCGTCCTACGAGCAGTACTTC. Amino acid sequence: CASSRRGSLSSYEQYF.

The chain is built from TRBV5-4 and TRBJ1-4; 7 nucleotides match TRBD1. V trimming: 1 base; J trimming: 4 bases; junction bases outside the gene matches: 7. This CDR3 spans 16 amino acids. Germline V gene lookup returns CDR1 SGHNT and CDR2 YYREEE (reference sequence). CDR3 sequence (DNA): TGTGCCAGCAGCTTGAGGCCCAGGGGGGATAATGAAAAACTGTTTTTT. The encoded protein is CASSLRPRGDNEKLFF.

The chain employs TRBV5-1 and TRBJ1-1; D is ambiguous. The CDR3 totals 16 residues. Trimming took 0 bases from V and 0 from J, leaving 12 bases between them. Germline lookup yields CDR1 SGHRS and CDR2 YFSETQ. CDR3 in amino acids: CASSLVGSSMNTEAFF. The CDR3 DNA is TGCGCCAGCAGCTTGGTTGGCAGTTCCATGAACACTGAAGCTTTCTTT. The full variable domain, its missing parts supplied by reference TRBV5-1 and TRBJ1-1, is KAGVTQTPRYLIKTRGQQVTLSCSPISGHRSVSWYQQTPGQGLQFLFEYFSETQRNKGNFPGRFSGRQFSNSRSEMNVSTLELGDSALYLCASSLVGSSMNTEAFFGQGTRLTVV.

The genes are TRBV7-3 and TRBJ2-3; 9 positions agree with TRBD2. Germline CDR1 SGHTA, CDR2 FQGTGA. The CDR3 is 16 residues long. The junction had 9 bases not matched to a gene; V was cut back by 3 bases and J by 5 bases. CDR3 in amino acids: CASSLGLAGRLDTQYF. CDR3 sequence (DNA): TGTGCCAGCAGCTTGGGGCTAGCGGGACGGTTAGATACGCAGTATTTT. The whole variable domain, remainder taken from reference TRBV7-3 and TRBJ2-3, is GAGVSQTPSNKVTEKGKYVELRCDPISGHTALYWYRQSLGQGPEFLIYFQGTGAADDSGLPNDRFFAVRPEGSVSTLKIQRTERGDSAVYLCASSLGLAGRLDTQYFGPGTRLTVL.

This clone was observed a single time. V gene TRBV19 combines with J gene TRBJ1-4; no clear D. Germline-derived CDR1 and CDR2 are LNHDA and SQIVND (reference sequence). The CDR3 totals 14 residues. With 3 bases removed from V and 8 bases from J, the gap between germline ends came to 13 bases. CDR3: CASSIGRPVEKLFF. For the CDR3, the DNA is TGTGCCAGTAGTATTGGCAGGCCCGTCGAAAAACTGTTTTTT.

The rearrangement links TRBV9 to TRBJ2-1; the D gene is possibly TRBD2 (5 bases). The CDR3 extends over 15 amino acids. Germline V lookup: CDR1 SGDLS, CDR2 YYNGEE. V was cut by 7 bases and J by 9 bases, with 23 bases left in between. CDR3 in DNA: TGTGCCAGCTCCGGGTCCGGGGTTAGCAGCAGTGAGCAGTTCTTC. It encodes CASSGSGVSSSEQFF. Full variable domain (outside the CDR3, taken from reference TRBV9 and TRBJ2-1): DSGVTQTPKHLITATGQRVTLRCSPRSGDLSVYWYQQSLDQGLQFLIQYYNGEERAKGNILERFSAQQFPDLHSELNLSSLELGDSALYFCASSGSGVSSSEQFFGPGTRLTVL.

The J gene is TRBJ2-5, the V gene TRBV5-1; D uncertain. The CDR3 contains 13 residues. V was clipped by 2 bases and J by 1 base, with 6 bases between them. Germline-derived CDR1 and CDR2 are SGHRS and YFSETQ. DNA of the CDR3: TGCGCCAGCAGCTTAATTATCCAAGAGACCCAGTACTTC. It translates to CASSLIIQETQYF.

The genes are TRBV18 and TRBJ2-2, with TRBD1 identical over 7 bases. Germline V gene sequence: CDR1 KGHSH, CDR2 LQKENI. CDR3 length: 14 amino acids. The J segment lost 5 bases and the V segment lost 2 bases, leaving 2 bases of the junction unmatched. CDR3 region: CASSPWDSTGELFF. Here the CDR3 DNA reads TGTGCCAGCTCACCATGGGACAGTACCGGGGAGCTGTTTTTT.

Sample share makes this clone medium-sized. The J gene is TRBJ2-1, the V gene TRBV6-2 or TRBV6-3; 11 bases line up with TRBD1. This CDR3 is built from 15 residues. Trimming at V came to 6 bases and at J to 7 bases, leaving 8 bases not matched to a gene. Germline lookup yields CDR1 MNHEY and CDR2 SVGEGT. CDR3 in DNA: TGTGCCAGCAGCCACGGGACAGGGGGTCGGAATGAGCAGTTCTTC. Protein product: CASSHGTGGRNEQFF.

The V and J genes are TRBV7-3 and TRBJ2-2; 10 nucleotides line up with TRBD1. With 2 bases clipped from V and 3 bases from J, the junction kept 3 bases outside the gene matches. CDR3 length equals 16 residues. Germline values: CDR1 SGHTA, CDR2 FQGTGA. The CDR3 reads CASSLRQGADTGELFF. CDR3 nucleotide sequence: TGTGCCAGCAGCTTACGACAGGGGGCGGACACCGGGGAGCTGTTTTTT.

The rearrangement uses TRBV6-5 and TRBJ2-2; D may be TRBD2 (6 bases). The CDR3 is 15 residues long. The germline V gene has CDR1 MNHEY and CDR2 SVGAGI. V was shortened by 9 bases and J by 8 bases, with 22 bases between the two germline ends. CDR3 sequence: CASYPQTWGVGELFF. In DNA form, the CDR3 reads TGTGCCAGTTACCCTCAAACCTGGGGGGTAGGGGAGCTGTTTTTT.

The rearrangement uses TRBV11-1 and TRBJ2-1, with D possibly TRBD2 on 5 matching bases. V dropped 8 bases and J dropped 4 bases, with 15 bases sitting between them. The V gene's germline CDR1 is SGHAT and CDR2 FQDESV (reference sequence). The CDR3 extends over 14 amino acids. The CDR3 coding sequence is TGTGCCAGCTTAATCGACCGGGGATACAATGAGCAGTTCTTC. It encodes CASLIDRGYNEQFF.

The rearrangement uses TRBV19 and TRBJ1-6; perhaps TRBD1 as D (5 bases). The CDR3 runs to 16 residues. CDR1 and CDR2 from the germline V gene are LNHDA and SQIVND (reference sequence). Trimming left V 7 bases short and J 5 bases short, with 18 bases between. In DNA form, the CDR3 reads TGTGCCAGTACTCCCTCCGGCGGGGCTCATAATTCACCCCTCCACTTT. It is translated as CASTPSGGAHNSPLHF.

The rearrangement uses TRBV7-6 and TRBJ2-2; the D gene is possibly TRBD2 (6 bases). The CDR3 totals 16 residues. Germline CDR1 and CDR2: SGHVS and FNYEAQ. V was clipped by 2 bases and J by 0 bases, with 10 bases between them. CDR3 sequence reads: CASSLLGRTNTGELFF. CDR3 coding DNA: TGTGCCAGCAGCTTACTAGGGAGGACGAACACCGGGGAGCTGTTTTTT.

V usage is TRBV7-3 and J usage is TRBJ2-3, with TRBD2 identical over 9 bases. The CDR3 extends over 15 amino acids. Losses at the gene ends were 2 bases for V and 2 bases for J; bases not matched to a gene: 2. Germline lookup yields CDR1 SGHTA and CDR2 FQGTGA. DNA for the CDR3: TGTGCCAGCAGCTTAGGCGGGAGGGACACAGATACGCAGTATTTT. Its protein product is CASSLGGRDTDTQYF.